This T cell receptor beta chain emerged from a study of spatial heterogeneity in lung cancer (dated by TCRdb to between 2018 and 2020). Study-wide context: Beta-chain transcripts were consistently detected in greater numbers than alpha-chain transcripts, which likely reflects a higher abundance of beta-chain transcripts. TCR transcript counts in tumor regions correlated strongly with a T cell transcriptional module score from matched bulk RNA-seq. In the raw uncorrected reads, each unique combination of TCR and UMI appeared more than ten times on average. The study quantitatively compared TCR alpha and beta repertoires across multiple tumor regions, matched nontumor lung and blood in non-small cell lung cancer. TCR repertoire features were related to nonsynonymous mutation counts determined by whole-exome sequencing of tumor tissue. At surgery, over 200 tumor regions, 61 to 65 matched nontumor lung samples and 56 PBMC samples were TCR-sequenced for both alpha and beta chains.

The junction shows trimming of 3 bases on V and 5 bases on J, plus 16 bases between the germline ends. Reading the germline V gene (reference sequence) gives CDR1 MNHEY and CDR2 SMNVEV. Inclusive of the bounding cysteine and phenylalanine, the CDR3 is 16 residues long. The only DNA kept is the CDR3, 48 bases in frame from the first base. The sample's time point label, decoded: sample taken at primary tumor resection. The donors were some 70 patients from the lung TRACERx cohort who had early-stage, untreated non-small cell lung cancer. TCR sequencing used whole RNA extracted from tumor and nontumor lung tissue, or from cryopreserved PBMC samples, without cell sorting. Patients were selected for TCR sequencing only if sufficient RNA was available from at least two tumor regions. Before selection, tumor and adjacent nontumor lung specimens were reviewed by a lung pathologist. In its sample, this clonotype was seen a few times. Its recognized antigen is unknown. Within one base of it there is no much larger clone, and no base qualities were kept.

General study outcomes and caveats: The tumor nonsynonymous mutation count correlated with the number of expanded intratumoral alpha and beta TCRs. Counts of ubiquitous and regional expanded TCRs correlated with counts of ubiquitous and regional nonsynonymous mutations, respectively. Estimated TCR-seq coverage of tumor T cells was only about 7.2% for alpha chains and about 12% for beta chains. Additional single-cell paired TCR alpha and beta sequencing was considered necessary to confirm, at a functional level, the hypothesis that regional TCRs recognize regional mutations.

Libraries came from 5' RACE. For sequencing, a NextSeq 500 was employed. In the TCR library protocol, a unique molecular identifier was attached to each TCR cDNA molecule so that PCR and sequencing errors could be corrected. As for the original processing: Decombinator tools were used for TCR identification, UMI-based error correction and CDR3 extraction. TCRs above a frequency of 2 per 1,000, corresponding to the top 1% of the tumor frequency distribution, were defined as expanded. Expanded tumor TCRs statistically deemed absent (corrected P<0.05) from at least one tumor region were classed as regional, and all other expanded tumor TCRs were classed as ubiquitous. Each repertoire was subsampled 100 times to 5,000 TCRs, after which Renyi diversity was computed with the R vegan package. CDR3 similarity networks were built from amino acid triplet string-kernel similarity, connecting CDR3s with pairwise similarity above 0.82. Using fastp at Q25 and MiXCR, TCRdb reprocessed the public reads and kept productive beta chains. Each record represents a unique CDR3 protein, reported with the most common genes and DNA among its rows. TCRdb, not the original authors, processed these V and J calls. The sample records about 1,700 distinct CDR3 sequences, 4.5% to 7% of which are singletons. Approximately 20% of the sample lies in the top ten.

The sequence derives from a male donor with early-stage non-small cell lung cancer. The sequences come from lung tumor tissue, collected at surgery. The chain is assembled from TRBV27 and TRBJ1-4, with TRBD1 tentatively as D gene (5 bases match). The DNA sequence follows: TGTGCCAGCAGTTTCCTACGAGGGGAGCTCAATGAAAAACTGTTTTTT. This codes for CASSFLRGELNEKLFF.